One sample yielded the 11 T cell receptor beta chains listed below, sequenced in a study of T cell responses to AZD1222 COVID-19 vaccine. Sequencing was performed with immunoSEQ multiplex PCR; in TCRdb, only in-frame clones are kept and a portion is missing. The sample consists of 160,000 or so clones, about nine tenths of them appearing once. The sample was peripheral blood, taken on day 0 of AZD1222 vaccination. These receptors were obtained from an adult in good health.

The chain links TRBV28 to TRBJ2-7; 7 nucleotides align to TRBD1. Losses at the gene ends were 9 bases for V and 2 bases for J; bases not matched to a gene: 7. The CDR3 loop spans 13 amino acids. Germline values: CDR1 MDHEN, CDR2 SYDVKM. CDR3 residues: CASKQGPTYEQYF. The CDR3 nucleotides are TGTGCCAGTAAACAGGGGCCGACCTACGAGCAGTACTTC.

The rearrangement joins TRBV4-3 to TRBJ2-2; D gene unclear. CDR1 and CDR2 from the germline V gene are LGHNA and YSLEER. CDR3 size: 16 residues. V gave up 2 bases and J gave up 3 bases, with 13 bases separating them. The CDR3 DNA reads TGCGCCAGCAGCCAACCCCCGGGCGGAGACACCGGGGAGCTGTTTTTT. Amino acids: CASSQPPGGDTGELFF.

The CDR3 DNA follows: TGTGCCAGTAATGAGGGTGGGAATTCACCCCTCCACTTT. This encodes CASNEGGNSPLHF. The chain couples TRBV19 to TRBJ1-6; the D is unclear. The CDR3 is made up of 13 amino acids. Germline lookup yields CDR1 LNHDA and CDR2 SQIVND (reference sequence). Deletions cut 7 bases from V and 7 bases from J, with 11 bases between. The full variable domain, in which reference TRBV19 and TRBJ1-6 provide the parts outside the CDR3, is DGGITQSPKYLFRKEGQNVTLSCEQNLNHDAMYWYRQDPGQGLRLIYYSQIVNDFQKGDIAEGYSVSREKKESFPLTVTSAQKNPTAFYLCASNEGGNSPLHFGNGTRLTVT.

CDR3 nucleotide sequence: TGTGCCAGCAGCCAAGTGCGGACTGAAGCTTTCTTT. Translation: CASSQVRTEAFF. The rearrangement links TRBV4-2 to TRBJ1-1; D is unclear. The ends were cut back, 1 base at V and 5 bases at J, with 5 bases in the middle. The CDR3 sequence is 12 residues long. The germline V gene has CDR1 LGHNA and CDR2 YNFKEQ.

For this clone: Other DNA sequences in the same sample also yield this CDR3. The chain combines TRBV5-4 with TRBJ2-1; 11 nucleotides align to TRBD2. Germline V CDR1 and CDR2: SGHNT, YYREEE (reference sequence). The CDR3 runs 15 residues. The ends lost 3 bases at V and 3 bases at J; junction bases unmatched: 2. The CDR3 is CASSSGTSGYNEQFF. Here the CDR3 DNA reads TGTGCCAGCAGCTCAGGGACTAGCGGCTACAATGAGCAGTTCTTC.

The chain recombines TRBV18 with TRBJ2-7, with D unresolved. The germline V gene has CDR1 KGHSH and CDR2 LQKENI. There are 16 residues in the CDR3. V was clipped by 4 bases and J by 1 base, with 17 bases between them. The CDR3 sequence: CASSLPSPWGSYEQYF. CDR3 nucleotides: TGTGCCAGCTCACTCCCCAGCCCCTGGGGATCCTACGAGCAGTACTTC.

The chain is built from TRBV7-9 and TRBJ2-7; perhaps TRBD2 as D (6 bases). V gave up 1 base and J gave up 2 bases, with 12 bases separating them. Germline V CDR1 and CDR2: SEHNR, FQNEAQ (reference sequence). The CDR3 is 15 residues long. The CDR3 DNA sequence: TGTGCCAGCAGCTTAGTGGGAGGCCCCACCTACGAGCAGTACTTC. It is translated as CASSLVGGPTYEQYF.

J is TRBJ1-1 and V is TRBV5-1; no firm D call. Trimming stripped 4 bases from V and 4 bases from J, with 17 bases between. This CDR3 comprises 15 residues. The germline V gene encodes CDR1 SGHRS and CDR2 YFSETQ. The CDR3 loop is CASSGRERARTEAFF. The CDR3 coding sequence is TGCGCCAGCAGCGGTAGGGAGAGGGCCCGCACTGAAGCTTTCTTT. The full variable domain, rest sourced from reference TRBV5-1 and TRBJ1-1, is KAGVTQTPRYLIKTRGQQVTLSCSPISGHRSVSWYQQTPGQGLQFLFEYFSETQRNKGNFPGRFSGRQFSNSRSEMNVSTLELGDSALYLCASSGRERARTEAFFGQGTRLTVV.

The J gene is TRBJ2-7, the V gene TRBV28; D remains unclear. Trimming removed 2 bases at V and 2 bases at J, with 7 bases between. This CDR3 is 13 amino acids long. Germline V gene lookup returns CDR1 MDHEN and CDR2 SYDVKM. As DNA, the CDR3 is TGTGCCAGCAGTTTAGGGCTAACCTACGAGCAGTACTTC. This translates into CASSLGLTYEQYF.

The V call is TRBV9, the J call TRBJ2-3; 7 bases align to TRBD2. The CDR3 has 16 amino acids. V lost 3 bases and J lost 2; bases outside the gene matches: 9. Germline loops: CDR1 SGDLS, CDR2 YYNGEE. CDR3 nucleotide sequence: TGTGCCAGCAGCGCGGAGGCTAGCGGTTACACAGATACGCAGTATTTT. This translates into CASSAEASGYTDTQYF. The variable domain in full, with the rest retrieved from reference TRBV9 and TRBJ2-3, is DSGVTQTPKHLITATGQRVTLRCSPRSGDLSVYWYQQSLDQGLQFLIQYYNGEERAKGNILERFSAQQFPDLHSELNLSSLELGDSALYFCASSAEASGYTDTQYFGPGTRLTVL.

The sample holds one count of this clone. The genes are TRBV4-3 and TRBJ1-2; no reliable D call. V was trimmed by 0 bases and J by 4 bases, leaving 12 bases between them. The V gene's germline CDR1 is LGHNA and CDR2 YSLEER. The CDR3 loop spans 15 amino acids. The CDR3, as DNA: TGCGCCAGCAGCCAAGAAAACCTTCCCGGCTATGGCTACACCTTC. The encoded protein is CASSQENLPGYGYTF.